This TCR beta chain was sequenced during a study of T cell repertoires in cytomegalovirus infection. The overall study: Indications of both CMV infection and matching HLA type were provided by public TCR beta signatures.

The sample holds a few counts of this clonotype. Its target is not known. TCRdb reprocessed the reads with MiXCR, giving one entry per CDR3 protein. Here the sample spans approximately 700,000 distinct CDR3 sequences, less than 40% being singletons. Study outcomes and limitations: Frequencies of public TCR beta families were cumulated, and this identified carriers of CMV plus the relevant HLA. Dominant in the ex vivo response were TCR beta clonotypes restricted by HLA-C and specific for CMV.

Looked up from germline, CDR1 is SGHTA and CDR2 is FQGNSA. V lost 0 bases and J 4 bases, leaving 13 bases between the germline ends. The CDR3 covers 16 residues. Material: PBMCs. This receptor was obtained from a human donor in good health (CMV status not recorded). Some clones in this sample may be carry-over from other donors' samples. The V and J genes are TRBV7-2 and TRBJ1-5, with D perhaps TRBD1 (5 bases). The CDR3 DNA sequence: TGTGCCAGCAGCTTAGCGGGTGGGGGGGTAAATCAGCCCCAGCATTTT. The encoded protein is CASSLAGGGVNQPQHF. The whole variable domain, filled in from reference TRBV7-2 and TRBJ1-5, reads GAGVSQSPSNKVTEKGKDVELRCDPISGHTALYWYRQSLGQGLEFLIYFQGNSAPDKSGLPSDRFSAERTGGSVSTLTIQRTQQEDSAVYLCASSLAGGGVNQPQHFGDGTRLSIL.